A selection of T cell receptor beta chains follows, all from one sample in a study of T cells in localized non-small cell lung cancer. The assay was immunoSEQ multiplex PCR, and TCRdb's table has in-frame clones only and misses some. The sample carries about 41,000 clones, roughly 80% recorded once. This specimen was PBMCs, taken before any cancer treatment. The receptors originated from a man aged 40-75 years with stage II lung adenocarcinoma. CDR3s include the opening cysteine and the closing phenylalanine or tryptophan. A D gene is named only where the DNA matches it firmly. Clone size, where shown, is once, few, many, or a class for clones that have expanded.

v_gene	abundance	j_gene	d_gene	CDR3aa	CDR3nt
TRBV6-5	.	TRBJ2-3	.	CASRGETGDTQYF	TGTGCCAGCAGGGGGGAGACTGGGGATACGCAGTATTTT
TRBV19	.	TRBJ1-5	.	CASSSRGAGSNQPQHF	TGTGCCAGTAGTTCTCGAGGGGCGGGGAGCAATCAGCCCCAGCATTTT
TRBV7-9	few	TRBJ2-3	.	CASSLGSATDTQYF	TGTGCCAGCAGCTTAGGCTCTGCCACAGATACGCAGTATTTT
TRBV6-5	.	TRBJ2-6	.	CASSYSGSSGANVLTF	TGTGCCAGCAGTTACTCCGGCAGCTCTGGGGCCAACGTCCTGACTTTC
TRBV28	.	TRBJ1-4	.	CASRILGEKLFF	TGTGCCAGCCGAATTCTGGGTGAAAAACTGTTTTTT
TRBV11-2	.	TRBJ2-7	.	CASSFSTGTYEQYF	TGTGCCAGCAGCTTTTCCACAGGAACCTACGAGCAGTACTTC
TRBV27	.	TRBJ1-4	.	CASSSPGNGEKLFF	TGTGCCAGCAGTTCTCCAGGGAATGGGGAAAAACTGTTTTTT
TRBV12-5	few	TRBJ2-3	.	CASGRGQGSTDTQYF	TGTGCTAGTGGTCGAGGGCAGGGTAGCACAGATACGCAGTATTTT
TRBV10-3	once	TRBJ2-3	.	CAISLLSITDTQYF	TGTGCCATCAGCCTATTATCCATCACAGATACGCAGTATTTT
TRBV9	.	TRBJ2-6	.	CASSAWKASSGANVLTF	TGTGCCAGCAGCGCCTGGAAGGCCAGCTCTGGGGCCAACGTCCTGACTTTC
TRBV4-2	once	TRBJ1-1	TRBD1	CASSQETTGITEAFF	TGTGCCAGCAGCCAAGAGACGACAGGGATCACTGAAGCTTTCTTT
TRBV7-9	.	TRBJ1-4	.	CASGGDEKLFF	TGTGCCAGCGGGGGGGATGAAAAACTGTTTTTT
TRBV7-2	.	TRBJ1-6	TRBD1	CASSRRKGQGSSYNSPLHF	TGTGCCAGCAGTAGGAGGAAGGGACAGGGGAGCTCCTATAATTCACCCCTCCACTTT
TRBV7-3	few	TRBJ2-7	.	CASSPRGGRSSYEQYF	TGTGCCAGCAGCCCCCGCGGGGGCAGGAGCTCCTACGAGCAGTACTTC
TRBV21-1	.	TRBJ2-3	.	CASSKGAADTQYF	TGTGCCAGCAGCAAAGGGGCGGCAGATACGCAGTATTTT
TRBV6-1	.	TRBJ2-1	TRBD2	CASLEREGLREQFF	TGTGCCAGCCTCGAGCGGGAGGGGCTCAGGGAGCAGTTCTTC
TRBV12-5	.	TRBJ2-1	.	CASGGPLNEQFF	TGTGCTAGTGGTGGCCCTCTAAATGAGCAGTTCTTC
TRBV5-4	.	TRBJ1-2	.	CASSANRDGYTF	TGTGCCAGCAGCGCTAACAGAGATGGCTACACCTTC
TRBV6-1	.	TRBJ2-7	.	CASRSQGYSYEQYF	TGTGCCAGCAGATCTCAGGGGTACTCCTACGAGCAGTACTTC
TRBV11-2	.	TRBJ2-1	.	CASSLGRHEQFF	TGTGCCAGCAGCTTGGGGCGCCATGAGCAGTTCTTC
TRBV11-2	.	TRBJ1-1	.	CASSLERIEAFF	TGTGCCAGCAGCTTGGAAAGGATTGAAGCTTTCTTT
TRBV27	.	TRBJ2-7	TRBD1	CASSLLPGQLIYEQYF	TGTGCCAGCAGTTTATTGCCGGGACAGTTAATCTACGAGCAGTACTTC
TRBV5-1	.	TRBJ2-1	TRBD1	CASSLGAQGLRHNEQFF	TGCGCCAGCAGCTTGGGCGCACAGGGGCTAAGACACAATGAGCAGTTCTTC
TRBV19	.	TRBJ1-5	.	CASSIPSTARGQPQHF	TGTGCCAGTAGTATCCCATCGACAGCAAGGGGACAGCCCCAGCATTTT
TRBV6-5	once	TRBJ1-1	.	CASSYYQGERNTEAFF	TGTGCCAGCAGTTACTACCAGGGTGAAAGGAACACTGAAGCTTTCTTT